Given below is one T cell receptor (beta chain) in context. What it binds is unknown. These data come from a study of early T cells in non-severe SARS-CoV-2 infection. Study results and limitations: VDJdb-based matching was biased toward anti-spike CD8 responses and missed private and CD4 specificities.

TCRdb used MiXCR to reprocess the 5' RACE reads, holding one entry per CDR3 protein. The data hold 80,000 to 100,000 distinct CDR3 sequences, with roughly 12% observed a single time. This CDR3 has 14 residues. The germline gives CDR1 SGHVS, CDR2 FQNEAQ. V trimming: 2 bases; J trimming: 2 bases; junction bases outside the gene matches: 1. The chain joins TRBV7-8 to TRBJ2-3; 7 nucleotides align to TRBD2. The sequenced material came from whole blood. The clonotype comes from an adult who was a healthcare worker with PCR-confirmed SARS-CoV-2 infection or an uninfected control (not recorded which). DNA of the CDR3: TGTGCCAGCAGCTTACTAGCGGACACAGATACGCAGTATTTT. Translation: CASSLLADTDTQYF.